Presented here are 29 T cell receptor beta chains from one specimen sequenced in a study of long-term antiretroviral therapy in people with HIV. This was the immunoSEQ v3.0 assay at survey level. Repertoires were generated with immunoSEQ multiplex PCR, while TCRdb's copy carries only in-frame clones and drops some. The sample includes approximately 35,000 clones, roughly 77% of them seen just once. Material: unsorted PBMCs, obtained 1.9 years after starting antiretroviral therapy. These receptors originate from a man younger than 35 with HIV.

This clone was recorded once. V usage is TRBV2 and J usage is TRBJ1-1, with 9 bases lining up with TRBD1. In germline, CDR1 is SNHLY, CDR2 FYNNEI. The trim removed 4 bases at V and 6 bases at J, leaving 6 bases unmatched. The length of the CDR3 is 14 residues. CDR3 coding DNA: TGTGCCAGCAGTGGAAGGGACAGGGCAGCTGAAGCTTTCTTT. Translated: CASSGRDRAAEAFF.

The CDR3 loop reads CASSEFDRLNSPLHF. The CDR3 coding sequence is TGTGCCAGCAGCGAATTCGACAGACTTAATTCACCCCTCCACTTT. The rearrangement links TRBV6-1 to TRBJ1-6, with D tentatively TRBD1 (5 bases). The germline V gene has CDR1 MNHNS and CDR2 SASEGT. The CDR3 length is 15 residues. V lost 6 bases, J lost 6 bases, and 15 bases lay in between.

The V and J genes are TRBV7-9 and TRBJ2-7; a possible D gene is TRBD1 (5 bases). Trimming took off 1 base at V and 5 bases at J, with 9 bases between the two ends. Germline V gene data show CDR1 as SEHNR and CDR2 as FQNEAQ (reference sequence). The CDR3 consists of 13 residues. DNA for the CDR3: TGTGCCAGCAGCTTAGGAACAGGCGACGAGCAGTACGTC. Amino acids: CASSLGTGDEQYV.

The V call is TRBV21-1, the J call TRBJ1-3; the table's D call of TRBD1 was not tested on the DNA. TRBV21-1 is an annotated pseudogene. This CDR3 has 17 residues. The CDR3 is CASSKGSGELSGNTIYF. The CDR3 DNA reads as TGTGCCAGCAGCAAAGGTTCAGGGGAACTCTCTGGAAACACCATATATTTT.

CDR3 residues: CASSSQSRELFF. CDR3 nucleotides: TGTGCCAGCAGTAGTCAGAGCCGGGAGCTGTTTTTT. The rearrangement joins TRBV6-1 to TRBJ2-2; the D is unclear. From germline, CDR1 is MNHNS and CDR2 SASEGT. The ends were cut back, 5 bases at V and 9 bases at J, with 10 bases in the middle. The CDR3 runs 12 residues.

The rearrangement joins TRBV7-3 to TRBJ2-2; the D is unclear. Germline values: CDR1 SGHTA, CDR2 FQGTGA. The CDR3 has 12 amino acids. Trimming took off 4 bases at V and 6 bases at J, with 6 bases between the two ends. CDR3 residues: CASSSNAGELFF. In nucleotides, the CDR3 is TGTGCCAGCAGCTCAAACGCCGGGGAGCTGTTTTTT.

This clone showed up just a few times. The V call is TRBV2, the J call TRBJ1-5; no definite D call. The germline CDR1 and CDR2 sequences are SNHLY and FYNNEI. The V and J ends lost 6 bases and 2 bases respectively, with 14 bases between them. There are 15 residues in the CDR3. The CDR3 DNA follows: TGTGCCAGCAGCCTGACCTCAGATGGCAATCAGCCCCAGCATTTT. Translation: CASSLTSDGNQPQHF.

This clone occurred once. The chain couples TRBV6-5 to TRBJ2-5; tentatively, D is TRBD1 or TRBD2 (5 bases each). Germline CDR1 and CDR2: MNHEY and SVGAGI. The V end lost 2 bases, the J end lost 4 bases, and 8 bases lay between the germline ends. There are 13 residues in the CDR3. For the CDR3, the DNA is TGTGCCAGCAGTTACCGAGGGGCAGAGACCCAGTACTTC. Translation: CASSYRGAETQYF.

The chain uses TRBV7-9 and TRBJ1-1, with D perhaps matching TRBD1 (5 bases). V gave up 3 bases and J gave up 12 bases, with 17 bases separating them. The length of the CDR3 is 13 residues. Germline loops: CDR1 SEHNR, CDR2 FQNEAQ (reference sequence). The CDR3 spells CASSFTTQGLTFF. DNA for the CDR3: TGTGCCAGCAGCTTCACGACGCAGGGTCTGACTTTCTTT.

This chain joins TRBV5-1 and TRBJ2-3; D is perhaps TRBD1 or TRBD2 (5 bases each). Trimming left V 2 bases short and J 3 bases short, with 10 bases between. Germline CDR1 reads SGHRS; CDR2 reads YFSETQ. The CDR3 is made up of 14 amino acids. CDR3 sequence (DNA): TGCGCCAGCAGCTTAGGGACCTCAACAGATACGCAGTATTTT. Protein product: CASSLGTSTDTQYF.

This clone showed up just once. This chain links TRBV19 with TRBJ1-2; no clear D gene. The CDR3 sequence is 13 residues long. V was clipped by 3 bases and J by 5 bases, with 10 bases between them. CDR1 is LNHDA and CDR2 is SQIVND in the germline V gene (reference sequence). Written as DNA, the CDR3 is TGTGCCAGTAGTATCGGACGGGAGTATGGCTACACCTTC. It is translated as CASSIGREYGYTF.

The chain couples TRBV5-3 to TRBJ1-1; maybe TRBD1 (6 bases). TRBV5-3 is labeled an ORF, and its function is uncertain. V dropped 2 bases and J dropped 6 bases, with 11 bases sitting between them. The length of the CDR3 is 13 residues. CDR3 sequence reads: CARSFGDTPEAFF. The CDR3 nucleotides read TGTGCCAGAAGCTTCGGGGACACCCCTGAAGCTTTCTTT.

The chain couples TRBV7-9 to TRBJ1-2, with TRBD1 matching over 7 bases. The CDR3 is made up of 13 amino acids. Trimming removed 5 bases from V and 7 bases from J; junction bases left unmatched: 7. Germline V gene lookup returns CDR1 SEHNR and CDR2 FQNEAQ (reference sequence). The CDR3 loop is CASSPDRVSGYTF. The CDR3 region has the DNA TGTGCCAGCAGCCCAGACAGGGTTAGTGGCTACACCTTC.

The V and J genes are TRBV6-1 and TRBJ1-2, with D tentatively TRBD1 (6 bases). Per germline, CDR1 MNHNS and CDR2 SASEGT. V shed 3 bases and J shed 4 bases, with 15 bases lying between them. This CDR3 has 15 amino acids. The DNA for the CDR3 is TGTGCCAGCAGTGATGGGGACAAGCGATTCTATGGCTACACCTTC. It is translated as CASSDGDKRFYGYTF.

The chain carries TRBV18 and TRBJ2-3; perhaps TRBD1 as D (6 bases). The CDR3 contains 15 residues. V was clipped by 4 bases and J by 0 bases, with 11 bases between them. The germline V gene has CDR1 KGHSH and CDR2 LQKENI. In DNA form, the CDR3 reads TGTGCCAGCTCACGCCGGGACACTAGCACAGATACGCAGTATTTT. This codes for CASSRRDTSTDTQYF. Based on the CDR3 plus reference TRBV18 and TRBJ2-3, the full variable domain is NAGVMQNPRHLVRRRGQEARLRCSPMKGHSHVYWYRQLPEEGLKFMVYLQKENIIDESGMPKERFSAEFPKEGPSILRIQQVVRGDSAAYFCASSRRDTSTDTQYFGPGTRLTVL.

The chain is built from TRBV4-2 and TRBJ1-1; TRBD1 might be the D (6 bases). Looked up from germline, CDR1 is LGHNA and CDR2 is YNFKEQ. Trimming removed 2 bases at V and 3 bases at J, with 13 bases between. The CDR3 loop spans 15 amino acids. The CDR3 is CASSQTLKGDTEAFF. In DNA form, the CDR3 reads TGTGCCAGCAGCCAAACCCTGAAGGGGGACACTGAAGCTTTCTTT.

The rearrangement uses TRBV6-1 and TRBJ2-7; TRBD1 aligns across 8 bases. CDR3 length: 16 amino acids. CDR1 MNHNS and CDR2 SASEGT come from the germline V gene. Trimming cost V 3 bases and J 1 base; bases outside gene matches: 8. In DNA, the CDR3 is TGTGCCAGCAGTGACCAGGGGGCCGCGGATTCCTACGAGCAGTACTTC. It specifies CASSDQGAADSYEQYF.

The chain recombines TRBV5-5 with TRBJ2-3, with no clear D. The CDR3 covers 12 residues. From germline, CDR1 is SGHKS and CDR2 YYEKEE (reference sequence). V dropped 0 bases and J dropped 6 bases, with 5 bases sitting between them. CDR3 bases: TGTGCCAGCAGCTTGGACGCGGATACGCAGTATTTT. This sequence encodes CASSLDADTQYF.

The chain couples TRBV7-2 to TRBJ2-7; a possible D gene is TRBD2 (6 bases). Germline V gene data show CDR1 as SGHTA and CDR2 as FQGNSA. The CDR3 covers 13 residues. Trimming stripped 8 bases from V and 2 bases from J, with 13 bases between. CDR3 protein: CASPPPGAYEQYF. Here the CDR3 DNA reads TGTGCCAGCCCCCCGCCGGGGGCCTACGAGCAGTACTTC.

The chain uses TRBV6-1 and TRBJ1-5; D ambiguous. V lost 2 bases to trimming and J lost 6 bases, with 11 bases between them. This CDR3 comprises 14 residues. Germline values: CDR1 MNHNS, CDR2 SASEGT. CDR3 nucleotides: TGTGCCAGCAGTGAACAGGATCTCCGTCAGCCCCAGCATTTT. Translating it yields CASSEQDLRQPQHF.

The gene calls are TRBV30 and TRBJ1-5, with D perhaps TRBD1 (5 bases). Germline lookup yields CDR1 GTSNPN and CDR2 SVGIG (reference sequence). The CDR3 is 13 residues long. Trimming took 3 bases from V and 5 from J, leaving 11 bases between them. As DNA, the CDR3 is TGTGCCTGGAGCAACCAGGGAGATCAGCCCCAGCATTTT. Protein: CAWSNQGDQPQHF.

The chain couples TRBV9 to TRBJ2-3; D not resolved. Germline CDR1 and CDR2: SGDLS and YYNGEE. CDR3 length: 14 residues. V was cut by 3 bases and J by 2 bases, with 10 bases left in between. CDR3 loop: CASSGGSSTDTQYF. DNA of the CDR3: TGTGCCAGCAGCGGCGGCTCCTCCACAGATACGCAGTATTTT.

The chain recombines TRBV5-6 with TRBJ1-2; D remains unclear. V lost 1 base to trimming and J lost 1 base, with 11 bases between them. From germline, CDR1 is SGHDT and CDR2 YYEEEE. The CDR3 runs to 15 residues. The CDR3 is CASSLIRNFNYGYTF. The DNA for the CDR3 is TGTGCCAGCAGCTTGATCCGTAACTTTAACTATGGCTACACCTTC.

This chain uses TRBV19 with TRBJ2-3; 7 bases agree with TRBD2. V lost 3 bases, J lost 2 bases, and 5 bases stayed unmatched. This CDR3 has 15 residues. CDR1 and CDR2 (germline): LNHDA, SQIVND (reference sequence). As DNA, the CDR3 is TGTGCCAGTAGTATCCTCGGGGGGTTCACAGATACGCAGTATTTT. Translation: CASSILGGFTDTQYF.

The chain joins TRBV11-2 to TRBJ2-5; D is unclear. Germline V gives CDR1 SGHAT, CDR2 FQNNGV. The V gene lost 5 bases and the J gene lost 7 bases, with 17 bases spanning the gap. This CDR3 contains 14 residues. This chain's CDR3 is CASSGDGVMATQYF. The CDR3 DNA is TGTGCCAGCAGCGGGGATGGGGTGATGGCGACCCAGTACTTC.

The DNA of the CDR3 is TGTGCCAGCAGTACACCCTGGACTGTCCGAACGGGAGAGCAGTACTTC. It specifies CASSTPWTVRTGEQYF. The chain couples TRBV28 to TRBJ2-7; maybe TRBD2 (5 bases). There are 16 residues in the CDR3. Germline V gene sequence: CDR1 MDHEN, CDR2 SYDVKM. V lost 5 bases and J lost 7, with 24 bases in between.

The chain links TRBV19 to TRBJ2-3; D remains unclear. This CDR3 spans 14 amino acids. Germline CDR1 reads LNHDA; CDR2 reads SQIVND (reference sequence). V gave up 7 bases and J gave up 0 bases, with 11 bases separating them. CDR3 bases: TGTGCCAGTAAAGGTGGCCCCAGCACAGATACGCAGTATTTT. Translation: CASKGGPSTDTQYF.

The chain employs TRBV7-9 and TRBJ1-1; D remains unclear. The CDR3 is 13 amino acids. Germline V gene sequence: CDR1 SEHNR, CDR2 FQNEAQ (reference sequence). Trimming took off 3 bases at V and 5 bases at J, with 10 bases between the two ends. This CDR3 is CASSLQVGTEAFF. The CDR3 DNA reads TGTGCCAGCAGCTTGCAGGTGGGAACTGAAGCTTTCTTT.

This CDR3 reads CASNGQGGDQPQHF. CDR3 DNA sequence: TGTGCCAGCAATGGACAGGGGGGCGATCAGCCCCAGCATTTT. The chain combines TRBV28 with TRBJ1-5; 10 bases fit TRBD1. The germline gives CDR1 MDHEN, CDR2 SYDVKM. V was clipped by 7 bases and J by 5 bases; unmatched bases: 5. The CDR3 is 14 amino acids.